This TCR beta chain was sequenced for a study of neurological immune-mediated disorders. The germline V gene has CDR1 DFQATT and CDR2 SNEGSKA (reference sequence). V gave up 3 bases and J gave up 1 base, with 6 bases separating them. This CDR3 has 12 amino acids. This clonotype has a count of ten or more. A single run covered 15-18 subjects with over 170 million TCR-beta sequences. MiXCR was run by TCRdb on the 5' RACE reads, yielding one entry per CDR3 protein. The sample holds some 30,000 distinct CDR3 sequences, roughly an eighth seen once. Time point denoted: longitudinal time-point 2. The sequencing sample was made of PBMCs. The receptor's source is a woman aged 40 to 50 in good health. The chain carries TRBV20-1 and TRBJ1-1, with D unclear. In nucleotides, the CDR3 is TGCAGTGCTAGCGAGGGGAACACTGAAGCTTTCTTT. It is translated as CSASEGNTEAFF.